Following are 23 T cell receptor beta chains from one sample sequenced in a study of Ad26.COV2.S vaccination and SARS-CoV-2 variants (dated by TCRdb to the early 2020s). Taken with the paper, the label for treatment or condition translates to: over 15 received Ad26.COV2.S at low or high dose, single or two shots; roughly 5 received placebo; per-sample allocation not given. Repertoires of vaccine and placebo recipients were sequenced from samples collected on day 63 after the first injection. The protocol used for the library was the immunoSEQ multiplex PCR assay. In its TCRdb copy, this immuneACCESS table keeps in-frame sequences only and misses some clones. Where compared with another copy, unresolved V genes explain less than half of these, and the others have no known cause. For this sample there are 400,000 to 500,000 clones; approximately 90% appear just once. The ten largest account for 3.6% of the sample.

The sample consisted of peripheral blood, taken in a trial of Ad26.COV2.S vaccine versus placebo. The receptors were gathered from a person between 18 and 65 years old who received the Ad26.COV2.S COVID-19 vaccine or a placebo.

The V call is TRBV15, the J call TRBJ1-2, with a possible D match to TRBD1 (6 bases). The CDR3 extends over 13 amino acids. Between the trimmed V and J ends, which lost 5 bases and 8 bases, there was a span of 15 bases. Per germline, CDR1 LNHNV and CDR2 YYDKDF (reference sequence). The CDR3 is CATSLGGAWGYTF. Here the CDR3 DNA reads TGTGCCACCAGCCTTGGGGGGGCGTGGGGCTACACCTTC.

The chain couples TRBV19 to TRBJ1-5; tentatively, D is TRBD1 (6 bases). V was cut by 3 bases and J by 4 bases, with 16 bases left in between. This CDR3 is built from 16 residues. Germline V lookup: CDR1 LNHDA, CDR2 SQIVND (reference sequence). The CDR3 nucleotides read TGTGCCAGTAGTATTAACTGGGGGCGGGTGAATCAGCCCCAGCATTTT. Translation gives CASSINWGRVNQPQHF.

V is TRBV10-3 and J is TRBJ1-5, with a tentative D call TRBD1 (6 bases). This CDR3 has 14 amino acids. Germline V lookup: CDR1 ENHRY, CDR2 SYGVKD. V was clipped by 5 bases and J by 4 bases, with 12 bases between them. The CDR3 loop reads CAISQGQLNQPQHF. In DNA form, the CDR3 reads TGTGCCATCAGTCAAGGACAGTTAAATCAGCCCCAGCATTTT.

This chain joins TRBV18 and TRBJ2-1, with 12 bases matching TRBD2. With V trimmed by 3 bases and J by 0 bases, 3 bases remained unmatched. The CDR3 has 17 amino acids. CDR1 and CDR2 from the germline V gene are KGHSH and LQKENI. This CDR3 is CASSPLAGGSSYNEQFF. The CDR3 DNA reads as TGTGCCAGCTCACCCCTAGCGGGGGGGAGCTCCTACAATGAGCAGTTCTTC.

DNA for the CDR3: TGTGCCAGCAGCTTAGTGGGGACCGGTGGCTACACCTTC. Protein: CASSLVGTGGYTF. The chain is built from TRBV7-9 and TRBJ1-2; possibly TRBD1 for D (5 bases). The V gene's germline CDR1 is SEHNR and CDR2 FQNEAQ (reference sequence). The CDR3 covers 13 residues. V was shortened by 1 base and J by 7 bases, with 10 bases between the two germline ends.

The V call is TRBV9, the J call TRBJ2-5; D not certain. Germline values: CDR1 SGDLS, CDR2 YYNGEE. CDR3 length: 12 amino acids. The V end was cut by 4 bases, the J end by 0 bases, with 4 bases between. CDR3 amino acids: CASSQYQETQYF. The CDR3 DNA is TGTGCCAGCAGCCAGTACCAAGAGACCCAGTACTTC.

The chain joins TRBV10-3 to TRBJ2-7, with a weak D call TRBD1 (5 bases). The CDR3 is 15 amino acids. The ends were cut back, 10 bases at V and 0 bases at J, with 19 bases in the middle. CDR1 and CDR2 from the germline V gene are ENHRY and SYGVKD. The CDR3 nucleotides read TGTGCCACCTGTGACGGGCTGGACAACTCCTACGAGCAGTACTTC. This sequence encodes CATCDGLDNSYEQYF.

The chain employs TRBV11-3 and TRBJ2-2; TRBD1 aligns across 11 bases. V lost 8 bases to trimming and J lost 6 bases; unmatched junction nucleotides: 5. The CDR3 is 14 amino acids. Germline CDR1 and CDR2: SGHNT and YENEEA. CDR3 sequence: CASGTGGDAGELFF. The CDR3 nucleotides read TGTGCCAGCGGGACAGGGGGTGACGCCGGGGAGCTGTTTTTT. The full variable domain, rest sourced from reference TRBV11-3 and TRBJ2-2, is EAGVVQSPRYKIIEKKQPVAFWCNPISGHNTLYWYLQNLGQGPELLIRYENEEAVDDSQLPKDRFSAERLKGVDSTLKIQPAELGDSAVYLCASGTGGDAGELFFGEGSRLTVL.

The rearrangement uses TRBV2 and TRBJ1-6; possibly TRBD1 for D (6 bases). The ends were cut back, 2 bases at V and 7 bases at J, with 12 bases in the middle. CDR1 and CDR2 (germline): SNHLY, FYNNEI. The CDR3 has 15 residues. CDR3 in DNA: TGTGCCAGCAGTGAATCACAGGGATCCAATTCACCCCTCCACTTT. Translated: CASSESQGSNSPLHF.

The chain joins TRBV28 to TRBJ1-4; 9 bases align to TRBD1. This CDR3 has 20 amino acids. J was trimmed by 7 bases and V by 5 bases; bases with no gene match: 23. Per the germline V gene, CDR1 is MDHEN and CDR2 is SYDVKM. CDR3 nucleotides: TGTGCCAGCAGTATCCCACAGGGGGCGCAAATGAGTATAGTGAGTGAAAAACTGTTTTTT. It codes for CASSIPQGAQMSIVSEKLFF.

J is TRBJ1-1 and V is TRBV4-3; D gene unclear. V shed 0 bases and J shed 4 bases, with 12 bases lying between them. This CDR3 contains 15 residues. Germline CDR1 LGHNA, CDR2 YSLEER. The DNA for the CDR3 is TGCGCCAGCAGCCAAGATCTTAGGCAGGCCACTGAAGCTTTCTTT. This codes for CASSQDLRQATEAFF.

V is TRBV6-2 or TRBV6-3 and J is TRBJ1-4; D perhaps matches TRBD1 (6 bases). The CDR3 is 14 amino acids. Trimming removed 2 bases at V and 7 bases at J, with 11 bases between. Germline CDR1 is MNHEY and CDR2 is SVGEGT. CDR3 nucleotide sequence: TGTGCCAGCAGTTACGGGGGCGCGTCTGAAAAACTGTTTTTT. Protein product: CASSYGGASEKLFF.

The J gene is TRBJ1-2, the V gene TRBV29-1, with D maybe TRBD1 (5 bases). Germline CDR1 SQVTM, CDR2 ANQGSEA. The V gene lost 4 bases and the J gene lost 2 bases, with 8 bases spanning the gap. The CDR3 runs 12 residues. Written as DNA, the CDR3 is TGCAGCGTTGTCGCAGGGAACTATGGCTACACCTTC. Amino acids: CSVVAGNYGYTF. The full variable domain, rest sourced from reference TRBV29-1 and TRBJ1-2, is SAVISQKPSRDICQRGTSLTIQCQVDSQVTMMFWYRQQPGQSLTLIATANQGSEATYESGFVIDKFPISRPNLTFSTLTVSNMSPEDSSIYLCSVVAGNYGYTFGSGTRLTVV.

V is TRBV30 and J is TRBJ1-5, with D unclear. Germline assignment: CDR1 GTSNPN and CDR2 SVGIG (reference sequence). Trimming left V 3 bases short and J 0 bases short, with 12 bases between. The CDR3 has 15 residues. CDR3 coding DNA: TGTGCCTGGAGCGAGGACGGGCTTAGCAATCAGCCCCAGCATTTT. Residues: CAWSEDGLSNQPQHF.

V is TRBV5-4 and J is TRBJ2-1; no clear D gene. Looked up from germline, CDR1 is SGHNT and CDR2 is YYREEE (reference sequence). V lost 1 base and J 0 bases, leaving 11 bases between the germline ends. This CDR3 region has 16 residues. Written as DNA, the CDR3 is TGTGCCAGCAGCTTGAGTTCCCGGCTCTCCTACAATGAGCAGTTCTTC. Translation gives CASSLSSRLSYNEQFF.

The chain is built from TRBV6-5 and TRBJ1-2; a possible D gene is TRBD1 (6 bases). Deletions cut 5 bases from V and 4 bases from J, with 17 bases between. This CDR3 is 15 amino acids long. CDR1 MNHEY and CDR2 SVGAGI come from the germline V gene. CDR3 nucleotides: TGTGCCAGCAGTACAAACCTTGGACAGTTCTATGGCTACACCTTC. Translating it yields CASSTNLGQFYGYTF.

The chain couples TRBV5-1 to TRBJ1-1; 9 bases are shared with TRBD1. Germline-derived CDR1 and CDR2 are SGHRS and YFSETQ. The J segment lost 1 base and the V segment lost 7 bases, leaving 8 bases of the junction unmatched. This CDR3 has 15 amino acids. The CDR3 sequence: CASVPGQGSNTEAFF. The CDR3 DNA follows: TGCGCCAGCGTCCCGGGACAGGGTTCGAACACTGAAGCTTTCTTT.

The chain's CDR3 is CASSPGRGSHEQFF. The CDR3 nucleotides are TGTGCCAGCAGCCCAGGGCGGGGGAGCCATGAGCAGTTCTTC. V gene TRBV7-3 combines with J gene TRBJ2-1; 7 positions match TRBD2. V was clipped by 5 bases and J by 8 bases; unmatched bases: 9. CDR3 length: 14 residues. Germline V gene sequence: CDR1 SGHTA, CDR2 FQGTGA.

Comment on this clone: Additional DNA sequences in this sample encode the identical CDR3. The chain recombines TRBV7-2 with TRBJ2-1, with D possibly TRBD2 on 5 matching bases. V shed 5 bases and J shed 0 bases, with 11 bases lying between them. Germline-derived CDR1 and CDR2 are SGHTA and FQGNSA. The CDR3 has 15 amino acids. The CDR3 bases are TGTGCCAGCAGCCTGGACTGGAGCTCCTACAATGAGCAGTTCTTC. The encoded protein is CASSLDWSSYNEQFF.

The chain is built from TRBV7-2 and TRBJ1-2; 8 bases match TRBD1. CDR3 length equals 16 residues. The germline V gene has CDR1 SGHTA and CDR2 FQGNSA. V shed 2 bases, J shed 7 bases, and the junction held 12 bases outside the gene matches. The CDR3 DNA sequence: TGTGCCAGCAGCTTAATTTCTGGGACAGGTGAGGCTGGCTACACCTTC. Amino acid sequence: CASSLISGTGEAGYTF. Looking up the rest from reference TRBV7-2 and TRBJ1-2 gives the full variable domain: GAGVSQSPSNKVTEKGKDVELRCDPISGHTALYWYRQSLGQGLEFLIYFQGNSAPDKSGLPSDRFSAERTGGSVSTLTIQRTQQEDSAVYLCASSLISGTGEAGYTFGSGTRLTVV.

This chain connects TRBV28 to TRBJ1-4, with D perhaps TRBD1 (6 bases). Trimming stripped 7 bases from V and 4 bases from J, with 13 bases between. CDR1 and CDR2 (germline): MDHEN, SYDVKM. This CDR3 comprises 14 residues. The CDR3 DNA reads TGTGCCAGCACCGAGGGGGGTAGTAATGAAAAACTGTTTTTT. Its protein product is CASTEGGSNEKLFF.

The chain combines TRBV7-2 with TRBJ2-7, with TRBD1 identical over 9 bases. V shed 5 bases and J 2 bases; nucleotides not matched to a gene: 7. This CDR3 is built from 15 residues. CDR1 is SGHTA and CDR2 is FQGNSA in the germline V gene. CDR3 in DNA: TGTGCCAGCAGCCCGGGGACAGGGATGACCTACGAGCAGTACTTC. Amino acids: CASSPGTGMTYEQYF.

V and J are TRBV7-2 and TRBJ1-5; 12 bases are shared with TRBD1. Unmatched junction bases numbered 7, after V lost 1 base and J lost 3 bases. CDR3 size: 18 residues. Germline V gene lookup returns CDR1 SGHTA and CDR2 FQGNSA. The CDR3 DNA is TGTGCCAGCAGCTTAGGGGGGACAGGGGGCTTCCTCAATCAGCCCCAGCATTTT. Translating it yields CASSLGGTGGFLNQPQHF.